What follows are 29 T cell receptor beta chains derived from one specimen sequenced in a study of cytomegalovirus exposure and HLA in healthy donors (TCRdb year 2017). The library was produced with the immunoSEQ multiplex PCR assay. For the multiplex PCR, a mixture combining 60 forward primers for TCR Vbeta segments and 13 reverse primers for TCR Jbeta segments was used. Here the immuneACCESS table is served through TCRdb, limited to in-frame sequences with V and J called. Missing clones are a known gap in these copies; in checked studies unresolved V genes cover under half, and the rest lacks a known reason. For this sample the table gives 100,000 to 150,000 clones, of which approximately 85% were detected only once. The ten largest clones represent around 1.7% of the sample. Sequencing input: PBMCs. All receptors come from a boy between 5 and 17 years old in good health and CMV-seronegative.

V gene TRBV14 combines with J gene TRBJ1-3, with 8 bases lining up with TRBD1. This CDR3 spans 16 amino acids. Losses at the gene ends were 0 bases for V and 3 bases for J; bases not matched to a gene: 4. Germline V gene sequence: CDR1 SGHDN, CDR2 FVKESK. CDR3 sequence (DNA): TGTGCCAGCAGCCAAGAGGCAGGGGGCGGTGGAAACACCATATATTTT. Protein: CASSQEAGGGGNTIYF.

Here the CDR3 reads CASSPYGTSTDTQYF. The CDR3 nucleotides are TGTGCCAGCAGCCCGTACGGGACTAGCACAGATACGCAGTATTTT. V is TRBV7-8 and J is TRBJ2-3; D perhaps matches TRBD2 (6 bases). There are 15 residues in the CDR3. With 5 bases removed from V and 0 bases from J, the gap between germline ends came to 12 bases. Germline values: CDR1 SGHVS, CDR2 FQNEAQ.

The chain links TRBV19 to TRBJ2-3; maybe TRBD2 (5 bases). Trimming stripped 5 bases from V and 5 bases from J, with 23 bases between. This CDR3 region has 17 residues. Germline CDR1 and CDR2: LNHDA and SQIVND (reference sequence). The CDR3 sequence is CASSPDGVPLGQDTQYF. In nucleotides, the CDR3 is TGTGCCAGTAGTCCAGACGGGGTTCCCCTCGGCCAAGATACGCAGTATTTT.

This chain uses TRBV4-3 with TRBJ2-3, with D possibly matching TRBD1 (6 bases). Looked up from germline, CDR1 is LGHNA and CDR2 is YSLEER. V dropped 1 base and J dropped 4 bases, with 21 bases sitting between them. CDR3 size: 18 residues. The CDR3 bases are TGCGCCAGCAGCCAAGCGGTAGGGGGTCCTGTGAAGCCAGATACGCAGTATTTT. It encodes CASSQAVGGPVKPDTQYF.

The sample holds a few counts of this clone. The chain has TRBV6-5 and TRBJ2-7, with D possibly TRBD1 on 5 matching bases. Germline V gives CDR1 MNHEY, CDR2 SVGAGI. CDR3 length: 12 residues. Trimming removed 10 bases at V and 2 bases at J, with 12 bases between. CDR3 in DNA: TGTGCCACCCAAGGGGCCGCCTACGAGCAGTACTTC. Its protein is CATQGAAYEQYF.

Of note for this clone: Other DNA sequences within the sample encode an identical CDR3. V usage is TRBV4-3 and J usage is TRBJ1-2; D might be TRBD1 (6 bases). Trimming pared 2 bases from V and 3 bases from J, leaving 13 bases between. CDR1 is LGHNA and CDR2 is YSLEER in the germline V gene. The CDR3 length is 15 residues. CDR3 bases: TGCGCCAGCAGCCAAAGCAACGCAGGGGACTATGGCTACACCTTC. It translates to CASSQSNAGDYGYTF.

This clone was counted a single time. V gene TRBV11-1 combines with J gene TRBJ2-1, with 9 bases aligning to TRBD1. Germline V gene lookup returns CDR1 SGHAT and CDR2 FQDESV (reference sequence). This CDR3 region has 16 residues. The V and J ends lost 1 base and 4 bases, in that order; junction bases with no gene match: 5. CDR3 in DNA: TGTGCCAGCAGCTTAGAGGGACAGGGAGTTTACAATGAGCAGTTCTTC. Its translation: CASSLEGQGVYNEQFF.

The rearrangement uses TRBV7-9 and TRBJ2-5; TRBD2 agrees at 11 bases. CDR3 length equals 16 residues. Germline V gene lookup returns CDR1 SEHNR and CDR2 FQNEAQ (reference sequence). With 5 bases clipped from V and 3 bases from J, the junction kept 8 bases outside the gene matches. CDR3 nucleotide sequence: TGTGCCAGCAGCCCTCGGGCGACTAGCGGGAAAGAGACCCAGTACTTC. It codes for CASSPRATSGKETQYF.

The chain employs TRBV5-1 and TRBJ2-7; 14 nucleotides line up with TRBD2. After removal of 4 bases from V and 0 bases from J, the junction contained 6 bases not matched to a gene. There are 17 residues in the CDR3. Germline V CDR1 and CDR2: SGHRS, YFSETQ. The CDR3 bases are TGCGCCAGCAGCGCCGGGACTAGCGGGAGTGGCTCCTACGAGCAGTACTTC. It encodes CASSAGTSGSGSYEQYF.

The CDR3 DNA reads as TGTGCCAGCAGTGAAGGGACAGGTGATTACAATGAGCAGTTCTTC. Its protein is CASSEGTGDYNEQFF. The chain is built from TRBV6-4 and TRBJ2-1, with 8 bases matching TRBD1. Germline values: CDR1 MRHNA, CDR2 SNTAGT. V was clipped by 3 bases and J by 4 bases; unmatched bases: 5. The CDR3 runs 15 residues.

The chain joins TRBV19 to TRBJ2-7; D may be TRBD2 (5 bases). The CDR3 is 14 amino acids. Germline assignment: CDR1 LNHDA and CDR2 SQIVND (reference sequence). V dropped 6 bases and J dropped 2 bases, with 14 bases sitting between them. CDR3 loop: CASSPDYTTYEQYF. CDR3 nucleotides: TGTGCCAGTAGCCCTGACTATACTACCTACGAGCAGTACTTC.

Note on this clone: The junction and the germline gene differ at one end; a read error may be behind it. V gene TRBV6-6 combines with J gene TRBJ2-4, with TRBD1 matching over 10 bases. CDR1 MNHNY and CDR2 SVGAGI come from the germline V gene (reference sequence). CDR3 length: 12 residues. The DNA of the CDR3 is TGTGCCAGCAGTCACTTAGGACAGGGGGTAGACTTC. Protein: CASSHLGQGVDF.

V gene TRBV6-6 combines with J gene TRBJ1-1, with TRBD1 as a possible D gene (6 bases). The length of the CDR3 is 12 residues. The germline V and J ends were trimmed by 4 bases and 8 bases, with 11 bases remaining between them. Germline values: CDR1 MNHNY, CDR2 SVGAGI (reference sequence). The CDR3 is CASSSGAQEAFF. The CDR3 bases are TGTGCCAGCAGTTCAGGGGCCCAAGAAGCTTTCTTT.

This clone has more than one count but fewer than ten. This chain joins TRBV5-4 and TRBJ1-1; perhaps TRBD1 as D (5 bases). Germline-derived CDR1 and CDR2 are SGHNT and YYREEE (reference sequence). V was pared by 0 bases and J by 3 bases, with 15 bases between. The CDR3 has 16 amino acids. CDR3 residues: CASSLAGLGGDTEAFF. The DNA for the CDR3 is TGTGCCAGCAGCTTGGCCGGATTAGGAGGGGACACTGAAGCTTTCTTT. Drawing the rest from reference TRBV5-4 and TRBJ1-1, the complete variable domain is ETGVTQSPTHLIKTRGQQVTLRCSSQSGHNTVSWYQQALGQGPQFIFQYYREEENGRGNFPPRFSGLQFPNYSSELNVNALELDDSALYLCASSLAGLGGDTEAFFGQGTRLTVV.

This chain uses TRBV2 with TRBJ1-5; maybe TRBD1 (6 bases). The CDR3 has 15 amino acids. Trimming took 6 bases from V and 3 from J, leaving 15 bases between them. The germline V gene encodes CDR1 SNHLY and CDR2 FYNNEI. CDR3 DNA sequence: TGTGCCAGCAGCTCATGGACAGAACCCAATCAGCCCCAGCATTTT. Translation gives CASSSWTEPNQPQHF.

This clone has only one observation. The rearrangement links TRBV7-2 to TRBJ2-3; 10 nucleotides match TRBD2. Looked up from germline, CDR1 is SGHTA and CDR2 is FQGNSA. The J segment lost 6 bases and the V segment lost 5 bases, leaving 2 bases of the junction unmatched. This CDR3 contains 13 residues. The CDR3 region is CASSPGLADTQYF. The CDR3 DNA is TGTGCCAGCAGCCCGGGACTAGCGGATACGCAGTATTTT.

The chain recombines TRBV18 with TRBJ2-3; tentatively, D is TRBD2 (5 bases). The V end lost 3 bases, the J end lost 4 bases, and 8 bases lay between the germline ends. In germline, CDR1 is KGHSH, CDR2 LQKENI. The CDR3 sequence is 13 residues long. CDR3 sequence (DNA): TGTGCCAGCTCACCTCAGGAGGCAGATACGCAGTATTTT. Residues: CASSPQEADTQYF.

This chain links TRBV18 with TRBJ2-7; TRBD1 matches 8 bases. J gave up 9 bases and V 3 bases, and 13 bases lay outside the gene matches. This CDR3 is 15 amino acids long. The germline CDR1 and CDR2 sequences are KGHSH and LQKENI. As DNA, the CDR3 is TGTGCCAGCTCACCCGACAGGGGCCCCCCTCAATGGCAGTACTTC. Amino acids: CASSPDRGPPQWQYF.

The gene calls are TRBV18 and TRBJ1-1; TRBD1 aligns across 8 bases. Trimming at V came to 2 bases and at J to 7 bases, leaving 12 bases not matched to a gene. This CDR3 is built from 16 residues. Germline CDR1 is KGHSH and CDR2 is LQKENI. CDR3 coding DNA: TGTGCCAGCTCACCAGGGCAGGGGGCGCGCATCGGTGAAGCTTTCTTT. This encodes CASSPGQGARIGEAFF. Filled out from reference TRBV18 and TRBJ1-1, the complete variable domain reads NAGVMQNPRHLVRRRGQEARLRCSPMKGHSHVYWYRQLPEEGLKFMVYLQKENIIDESGMPKERFSAEFPKEGPSILRIQQVVRGDSAAYFCASSPGQGARIGEAFFGQGTRLTVV.

The J gene is TRBJ2-7, the V gene TRBV7-9, with TRBD1 as a possible D gene (6 bases). This CDR3 is 13 amino acids long. From germline, CDR1 is SEHNR and CDR2 FQNEAQ (reference sequence). V was cut by 5 bases and J by 2 bases, with 10 bases left in between. Here the CDR3 reads CASSRRDTYEQYF. CDR3 bases: TGTGCCAGCAGCCGCCGGGACACCTACGAGCAGTACTTC.

The J gene is TRBJ2-3, the V gene TRBV5-1; maybe TRBD2 (5 bases). V lost 5 bases and J lost 2, with 9 bases in between. CDR3 size: 13 residues. Germline V gene sequence: CDR1 SGHRS, CDR2 YFSETQ. The CDR3 DNA follows: TGCGCCAGCAGTTCCGGGAACACAGATACGCAGTATTTT. Protein product: CASSSGNTDTQYF.

CDR3 DNA sequence: TGTGCCAGCAGCATGACAGGGCAAGAGACCCAGTACTTC. Residues: CASSMTGQETQYF. The chain links TRBV5-6 to TRBJ2-5, with TRBD1 matching 7 bases. The germline gives CDR1 SGHDT, CDR2 YYEEEE. CDR3 size: 13 residues. The J segment lost 2 bases and the V segment lost 4 bases, leaving 2 bases of the junction unmatched.

The J gene is TRBJ1-5, the V gene TRBV5-4, with D uncertain. CDR1 and CDR2 (germline): SGHNT, YYREEE (reference sequence). This CDR3 contains 15 residues. The V and J ends lost 0 bases and 0 bases respectively, with 7 bases between them. The chain's CDR3 is CASSLDGISNQPQHF. In DNA, the CDR3 is TGTGCCAGCAGCTTGGACGGGATTAGCAATCAGCCCCAGCATTTT.

The chain uses TRBV6-1 and TRBJ1-5, with TRBD1 matching 10 bases. Germline V gives CDR1 MNHNS, CDR2 SASEGT. With 8 bases clipped from V and 5 bases from J, the junction kept 3 bases outside the gene matches. The CDR3 spans 13 residues. CDR3 sequence: CASGQGVDQPQHF. CDR3 sequence (DNA): TGTGCCAGCGGACAGGGGGTTGATCAGCCCCAGCATTTT.

This rearrangement joins TRBV5-8 to TRBJ2-5; TRBD1 agrees at 8 bases. With V trimmed by 4 bases and J by 5 bases, 10 bases remained unmatched. Germline V lookup: CDR1 SGHTS, CDR2 YDEGEE. The CDR3 spans 15 residues. The CDR3 DNA is TGTGCCAGCAGCGACAGGGGACAGGCCGGGGAGACCCAGTACTTC. It yields the protein CASSDRGQAGETQYF.

The chain is built from TRBV6-5 and TRBJ2-2; perhaps TRBD2 as D (6 bases). The CDR3 totals 14 residues. The V gene's germline CDR1 is MNHEY and CDR2 SVGAGI. V was cut by 6 bases and J by 1 base, with 9 bases left in between. The CDR3: CASRRDWNTGELFF. CDR3 nucleotides: TGTGCCAGCAGGCGGGACTGGAACACCGGGGAGCTGTTTTTT.

The chain joins TRBV5-1 to TRBJ2-3; D unclear. V lost 4 bases and J 4 bases, leaving 13 bases between the germline ends. The germline gives CDR1 SGHRS, CDR2 YFSETQ. This CDR3 is built from 14 residues. DNA for the CDR3: TGCGCCAGCAGCATGCCCCTCGAGCCAGATACGCAGTATTTT. It yields the protein CASSMPLEPDTQYF.

This chain links TRBV11-2 with TRBJ2-5; TRBD2 is a possible D gene (5 bases). The length of the CDR3 is 16 residues. The V gene's germline CDR1 is SGHAT and CDR2 FQNNGV. V was pared by 0 bases and J by 4 bases, with 15 bases between. The CDR3 nucleotides are TGTGCCAGCAGCTTAGAGGTGGTGGGAGTTGGAGAGACCCAGTACTTC. Translating gives CASSLEVVGVGETQYF.

With regard to this clone: The junction does not match germline at one end; this may be a read error. The V and J genes are TRBV7-9 and TRBJ1-4, with D perhaps TRBD1 (5 bases). Germline V gene data show CDR1 as SEHNR and CDR2 as FQNEAQ (reference sequence). The CDR3 sequence is 13 residues long. DNA of the CDR3: TGTTCCAGCAGCTTAGATGGGATCCAGGGCCCGTTTTTT. Protein product: CSSSLDGIQGPFF.